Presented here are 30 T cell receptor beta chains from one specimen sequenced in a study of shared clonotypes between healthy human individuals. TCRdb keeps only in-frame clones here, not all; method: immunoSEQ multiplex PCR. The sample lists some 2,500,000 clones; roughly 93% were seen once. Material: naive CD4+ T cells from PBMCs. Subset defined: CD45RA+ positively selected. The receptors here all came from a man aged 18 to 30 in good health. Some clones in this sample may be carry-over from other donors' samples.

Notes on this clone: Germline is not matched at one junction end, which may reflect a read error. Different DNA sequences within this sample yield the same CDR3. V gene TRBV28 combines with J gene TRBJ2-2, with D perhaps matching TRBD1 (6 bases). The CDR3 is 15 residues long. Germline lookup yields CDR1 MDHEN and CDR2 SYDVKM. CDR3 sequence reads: CASSPLRHRAGELFF. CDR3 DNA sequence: TGTGCCAGCAGTCCCTTAAGACACAGGGCCGGGGAGCTATTTTTT. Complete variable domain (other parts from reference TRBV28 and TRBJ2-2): DVKVTQSSRYLVKRTGEKVFLECVQDMDHENMFWYRQDPGLGLRLIYFSYDVKMKEKGDIPEGYSVSREKKERFSLILESASTNQTSMYLCASSPLRHRAGELFFGEGSRLTVL.

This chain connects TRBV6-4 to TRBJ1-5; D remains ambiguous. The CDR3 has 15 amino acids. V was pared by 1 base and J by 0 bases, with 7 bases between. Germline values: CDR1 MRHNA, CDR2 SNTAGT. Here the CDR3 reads CASSDFDYSNQPQHF. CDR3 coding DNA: TGTGCCAGCAGTGACTTCGACTATAGCAATCAGCCCCAGCATTTT.

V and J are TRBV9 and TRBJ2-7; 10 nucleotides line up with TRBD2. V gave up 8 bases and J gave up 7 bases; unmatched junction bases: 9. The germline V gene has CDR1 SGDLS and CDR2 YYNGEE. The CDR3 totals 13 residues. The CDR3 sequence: CARTLAGQEEQYF. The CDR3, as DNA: TGTGCCAGGACACTAGCGGGACAAGAGGAGCAGTACTTC.

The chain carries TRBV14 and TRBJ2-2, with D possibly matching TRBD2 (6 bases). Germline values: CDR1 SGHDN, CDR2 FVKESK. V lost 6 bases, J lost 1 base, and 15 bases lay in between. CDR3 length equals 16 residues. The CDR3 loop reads CASRPPGLGNTGELFF. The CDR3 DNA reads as TGTGCCAGCAGACCACCGGGACTGGGGAACACCGGGGAGCTGTTTTTT.

CDR3 region: CASSSGGAQGPGETQYF. CDR3 sequence (DNA): TGTGCCAGCAGTTCTGGTGGGGCACAGGGCCCTGGGGAGACCCAGTACTTC. The V and J genes are TRBV28 and TRBJ2-5; tentatively, D is TRBD1 (6 bases). CDR1 and CDR2 from the germline V gene are MDHEN and SYDVKM. V lost 4 bases and J lost 5, with 23 bases in between. The CDR3 totals 17 residues.

CDR3 coding DNA: TGCGCCAGCAGCTTGAGCCAGCCTAATGAAAAACTGTTTTTT. Translation: CASSLSQPNEKLFF. This rearrangement joins TRBV5-1 to TRBJ1-4, with no clear D. CDR3 length: 14 amino acids. CDR1 and CDR2 (germline): SGHRS, YFSETQ. The V end was cut by 1 base, the J end by 3 bases, with 7 bases between.

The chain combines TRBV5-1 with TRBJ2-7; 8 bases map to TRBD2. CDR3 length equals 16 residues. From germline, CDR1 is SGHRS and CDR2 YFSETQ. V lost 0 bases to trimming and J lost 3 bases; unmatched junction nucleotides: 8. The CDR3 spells CASSLGATSGYYEQYF. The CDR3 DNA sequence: TGCGCCAGCAGCTTGGGGGCCACTAGCGGATACTACGAGCAGTACTTC.

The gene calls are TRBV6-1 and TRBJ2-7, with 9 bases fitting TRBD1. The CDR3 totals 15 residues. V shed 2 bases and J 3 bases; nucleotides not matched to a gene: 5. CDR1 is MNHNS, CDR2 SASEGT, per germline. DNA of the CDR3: TGTGCCAGCAGTGAAAGGGACAGGGTGGGCTACGAGCAGTACTTC. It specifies CASSERDRVGYEQYF.

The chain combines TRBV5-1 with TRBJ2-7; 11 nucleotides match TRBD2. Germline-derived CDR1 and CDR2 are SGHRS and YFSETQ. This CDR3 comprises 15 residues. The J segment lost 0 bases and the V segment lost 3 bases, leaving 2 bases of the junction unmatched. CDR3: CASSYGTSGSYEQYF. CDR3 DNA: TGCGCCAGCAGCTACGGGACTAGCGGCTCCTACGAGCAGTACTTC.

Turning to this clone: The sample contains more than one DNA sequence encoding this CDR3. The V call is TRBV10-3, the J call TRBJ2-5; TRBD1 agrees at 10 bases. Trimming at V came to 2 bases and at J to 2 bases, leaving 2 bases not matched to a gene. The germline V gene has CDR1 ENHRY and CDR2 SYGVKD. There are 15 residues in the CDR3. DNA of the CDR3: TGTGCCATCAGTGAGAGGACAGGGGGTCAAGAGACCCAGTACTTC. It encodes CAISERTGGQETQYF.

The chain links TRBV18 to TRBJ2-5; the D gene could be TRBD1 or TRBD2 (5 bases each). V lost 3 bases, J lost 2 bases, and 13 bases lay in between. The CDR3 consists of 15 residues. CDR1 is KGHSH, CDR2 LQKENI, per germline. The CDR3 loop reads CASSPGLAVQETQYF. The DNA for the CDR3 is TGTGCCAGCTCACCGGGGCTAGCAGTTCAAGAGACCCAGTACTTC.

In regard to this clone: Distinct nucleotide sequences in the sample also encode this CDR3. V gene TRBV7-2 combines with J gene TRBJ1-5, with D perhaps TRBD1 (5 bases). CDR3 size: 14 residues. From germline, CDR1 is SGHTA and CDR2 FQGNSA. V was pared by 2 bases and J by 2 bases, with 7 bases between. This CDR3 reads CASSLRGRNQPQHF. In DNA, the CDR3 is TGTGCCAGCAGCTTAAGGGGTCGCAATCAGCCCCAGCATTTT.

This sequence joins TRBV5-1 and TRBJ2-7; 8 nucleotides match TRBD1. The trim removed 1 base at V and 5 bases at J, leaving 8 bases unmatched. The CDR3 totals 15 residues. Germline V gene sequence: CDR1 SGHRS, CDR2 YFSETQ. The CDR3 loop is CASSLSDRDPNEQYF. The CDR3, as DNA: TGCGCCAGCAGCTTGTCGGACAGGGACCCCAACGAGCAGTACTTC. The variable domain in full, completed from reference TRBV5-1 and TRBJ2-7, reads KAGVTQTPRYLIKTRGQQVTLSCSPISGHRSVSWYQQTPGQGLQFLFEYFSETQRNKGNFPGRFSGRQFSNSRSEMNVSTLELGDSALYLCASSLSDRDPNEQYFGPGTRLTVT.

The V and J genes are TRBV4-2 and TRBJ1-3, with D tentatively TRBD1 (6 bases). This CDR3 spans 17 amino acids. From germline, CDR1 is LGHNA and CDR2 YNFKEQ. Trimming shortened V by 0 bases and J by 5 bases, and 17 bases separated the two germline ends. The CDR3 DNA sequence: TGTGCCAGCAGCCAAGATACCGCCGGAGACAGGAGAAACACCATATATTTT. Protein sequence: CASSQDTAGDRRNTIYF.

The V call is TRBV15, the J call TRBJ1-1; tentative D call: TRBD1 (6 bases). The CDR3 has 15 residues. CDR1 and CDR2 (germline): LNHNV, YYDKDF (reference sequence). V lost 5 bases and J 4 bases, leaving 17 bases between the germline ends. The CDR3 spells CATSLSTGGVTEAFF. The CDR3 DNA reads TGTGCCACCAGCTTATCGACAGGAGGCGTCACTGAAGCTTTCTTT.

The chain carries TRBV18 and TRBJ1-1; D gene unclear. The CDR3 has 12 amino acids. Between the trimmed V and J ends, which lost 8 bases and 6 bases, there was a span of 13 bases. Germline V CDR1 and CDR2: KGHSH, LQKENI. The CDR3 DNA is TGTGCCAGCCACGGGATCCAACCTGAAGCTTTCTTT. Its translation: CASHGIQPEAFF.

The CDR3 DNA reads TGTGCCAGTAGTATAGATAGGGGGAACGCGAACACCGGGGAGCTGTTTTTT. It encodes CASSIDRGNANTGELFF. The chain joins TRBV19 to TRBJ2-2, with D perhaps matching TRBD1 (6 bases). CDR3 size: 17 residues. The V gene lost 0 bases and the J gene lost 0 bases, with 11 bases spanning the gap. Germline V gene sequence: CDR1 LNHDA, CDR2 SQIVND (reference sequence).

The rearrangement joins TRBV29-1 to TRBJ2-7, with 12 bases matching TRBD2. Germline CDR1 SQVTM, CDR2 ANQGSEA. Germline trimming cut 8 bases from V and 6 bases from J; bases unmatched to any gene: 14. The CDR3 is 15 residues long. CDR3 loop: CSIRTSGTNSVEQYF. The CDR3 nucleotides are TGCAGCATCCGGACTAGCGGGACTAATTCCGTCGAGCAGTACTTC.

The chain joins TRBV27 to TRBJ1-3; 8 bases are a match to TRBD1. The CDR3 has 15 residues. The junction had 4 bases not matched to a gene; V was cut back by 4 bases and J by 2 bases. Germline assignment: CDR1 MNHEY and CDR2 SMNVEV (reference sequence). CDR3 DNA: TGTGCCAGCAGTTCTCGGACAGGGACTGGAAACACCATATATTTT. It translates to CASSSRTGTGNTIYF.

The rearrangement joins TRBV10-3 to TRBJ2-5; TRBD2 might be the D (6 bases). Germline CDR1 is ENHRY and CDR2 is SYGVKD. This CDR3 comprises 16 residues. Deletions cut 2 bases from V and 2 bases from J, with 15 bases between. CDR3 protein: CAISERAGTLQETQYF. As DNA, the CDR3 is TGTGCCATCAGTGAGCGGGCGGGGACCTTACAAGAGACCCAGTACTTC.

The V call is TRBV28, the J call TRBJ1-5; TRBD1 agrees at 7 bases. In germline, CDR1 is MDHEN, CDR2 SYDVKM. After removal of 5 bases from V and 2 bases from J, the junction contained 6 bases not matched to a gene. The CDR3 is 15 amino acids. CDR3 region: CASSRGQARNQPQHF. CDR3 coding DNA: TGTGCCAGCAGTCGTGGACAGGCTCGCAATCAGCCCCAGCATTTT.

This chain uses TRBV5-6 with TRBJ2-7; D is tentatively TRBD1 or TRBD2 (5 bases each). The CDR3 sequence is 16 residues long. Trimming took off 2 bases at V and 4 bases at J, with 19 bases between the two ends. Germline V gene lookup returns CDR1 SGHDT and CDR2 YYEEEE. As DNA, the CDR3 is TGTGCCAGCAGCTTCCCCGACGGCAGGGAGTCGTACGAGCAGTACTTC. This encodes CASSFPDGRESYEQYF.

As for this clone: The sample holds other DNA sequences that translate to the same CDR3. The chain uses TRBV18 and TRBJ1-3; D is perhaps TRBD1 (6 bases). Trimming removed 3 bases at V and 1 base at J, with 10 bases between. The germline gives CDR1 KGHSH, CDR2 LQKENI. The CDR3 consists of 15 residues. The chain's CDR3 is CASSPSGQSGNTIYF. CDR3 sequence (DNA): TGTGCCAGCTCACCCTCGGGACAATCTGGAAACACCATATATTTT.

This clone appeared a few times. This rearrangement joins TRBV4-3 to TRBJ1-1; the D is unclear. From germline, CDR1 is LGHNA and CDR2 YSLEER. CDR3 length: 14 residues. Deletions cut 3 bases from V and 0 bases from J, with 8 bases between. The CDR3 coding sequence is TGCGCCAGCAGCCAGCAGGTCATGAACACTGAAGCTTTCTTT. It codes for CASSQQVMNTEAFF.

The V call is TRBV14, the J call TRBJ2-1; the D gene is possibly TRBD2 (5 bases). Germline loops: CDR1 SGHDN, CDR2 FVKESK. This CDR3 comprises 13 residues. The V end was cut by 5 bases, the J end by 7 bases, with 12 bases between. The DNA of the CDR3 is TGTGCCAGCAGCGAGGGATTGAATAATGAGCAGTTCTTC. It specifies CASSEGLNNEQFF.

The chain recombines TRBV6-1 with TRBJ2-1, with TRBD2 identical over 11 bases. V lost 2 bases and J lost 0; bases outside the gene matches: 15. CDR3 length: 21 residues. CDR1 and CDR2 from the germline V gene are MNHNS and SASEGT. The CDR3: CASSERQSGLAGKSSYNEQFF. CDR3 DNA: TGTGCCAGCAGTGAAAGACAAAGCGGACTAGCGGGCAAGAGCTCCTACAATGAGCAGTTCTTC.

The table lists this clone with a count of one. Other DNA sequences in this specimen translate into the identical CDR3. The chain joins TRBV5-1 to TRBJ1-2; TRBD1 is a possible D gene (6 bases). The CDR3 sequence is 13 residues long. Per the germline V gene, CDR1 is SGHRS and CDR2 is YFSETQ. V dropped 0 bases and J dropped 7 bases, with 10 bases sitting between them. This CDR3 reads CASSLDRASGYTF. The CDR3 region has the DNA TGCGCCAGCAGCTTGGACAGGGCCTCTGGCTACACCTTC.

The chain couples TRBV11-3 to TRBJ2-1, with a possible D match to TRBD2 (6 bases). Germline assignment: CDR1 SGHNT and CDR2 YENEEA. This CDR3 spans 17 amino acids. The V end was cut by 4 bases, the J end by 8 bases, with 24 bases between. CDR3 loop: CASSSNGTPGELDEQFF. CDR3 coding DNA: TGTGCCAGCAGCTCCAATGGGACTCCCGGAGAATTGGATGAGCAGTTCTTC.

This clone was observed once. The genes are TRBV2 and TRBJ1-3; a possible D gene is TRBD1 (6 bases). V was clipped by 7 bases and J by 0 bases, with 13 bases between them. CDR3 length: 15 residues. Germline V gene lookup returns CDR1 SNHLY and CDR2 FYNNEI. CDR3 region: CASKRGTDSGNTIYF. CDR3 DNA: TGTGCCAGCAAGAGGGGGACGGACTCTGGAAACACCATATATTTT.

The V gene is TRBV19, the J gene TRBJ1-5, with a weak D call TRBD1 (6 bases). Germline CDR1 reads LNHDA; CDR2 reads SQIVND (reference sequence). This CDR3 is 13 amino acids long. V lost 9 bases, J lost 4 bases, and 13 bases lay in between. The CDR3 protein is CASQGFPNQPQHF. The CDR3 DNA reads TGTGCCAGCCAGGGGTTTCCTAATCAGCCCCAGCATTTT.